The 12 T cell receptor beta chains in this list originate from one sample, sequenced in a study of CD8 T cells in ankylosing spondylitis. Each CDR3 protein is one row after TCRdb ran MiXCR on the 5' RACE reads. The repertoire consists of around 220,000 distinct CDR3 sequences, with about 10% occurring once and the leading ten covering about a fifth. Sequences were obtained from blood, either unsorted or a sorted T cell fraction (not recorded which). Source of these receptors: a male donor with ankylosing spondylitis or in good health (not recorded which).

The chain couples TRBV7-8 to TRBJ2-1, with 10 bases lining up with TRBD1. With 2 bases clipped from V and 2 bases from J, the junction kept 9 bases outside the gene matches. Germline CDR1 is SGHVS and CDR2 is FQNEAQ. The CDR3 is 18 amino acids. CDR3 sequence: CASSLIIRDRGTYNEQFF. The CDR3 DNA follows: TGTGCCAGCAGCTTAATTATAAGGGACAGGGGCACCTACAATGAGCAGTTCTTC.

This clonotype was recorded many times. CDR3 sequence reads: CASSWGTGNTGELFF. The CDR3 bases are TGTGCCAGCAGTTGGGGGACAGGGAACACCGGGGAGCTGTTTTTT. The chain carries TRBV6-5 and TRBJ2-2; 8 bases are shared with TRBD1. The CDR3 runs 15 residues. The germline V gene has CDR1 MNHEY and CDR2 SVGAGI. Trimming cost V 4 bases and J 1 base; bases outside gene matches: 2.

The V gene is TRBV12-3 or TRBV12-4, the J gene TRBJ2-5; 7 positions agree with TRBD1. With V trimmed by 1 base and J by 5 bases, 7 bases remained unmatched. CDR3 size: 15 residues. The CDR3 sequence: CASSLDRGDRETQYF. For the CDR3, the DNA is TGTGCCAGCAGTTTAGACAGGGGTGATCGGGAGACCCAGTACTTC.

The V call is TRBV18, the J call TRBJ2-1; D possibly corresponds to TRBD2 (5 bases). Trimming stripped 5 bases from V and 8 bases from J, with 10 bases between. Germline CDR1 reads KGHSH; CDR2 reads LQKENI. CDR3 length: 12 amino acids. The CDR3 region has the DNA TGTGCCAGCTCAGAACGACTATATGAGCAGTTCTTC. Amino acids: CASSERLYEQFF.

There are a few counts of this clonotype. V gene TRBV6-5 combines with J gene TRBJ2-5; D unresolved. The CDR3 sequence is 11 residues long. Germline CDR1 is MNHEY and CDR2 is SVGAGI. V was pared by 0 bases and J by 9 bases, with 5 bases between. The CDR3 region has the DNA TGTGCCAGCAGTTACTCGATGGCCCAGTACTTC. It encodes CASSYSMAQYF.

This clonotype has ten or more counts. V usage is TRBV29-1 and J usage is TRBJ2-2; no clear D gene. Trimming took 4 bases from V and 4 from J, leaving 4 bases between them. The CDR3 runs to 11 residues. CDR1 and CDR2 (germline): SQVTM, ANQGSEA. CDR3 nucleotides: TGCAGCGTTGGTTCCACCGGGGAGCTGTTTTTT. This codes for CSVGSTGELFF.

This clonotype came up many times. The chain combines TRBV12-3 or TRBV12-4 with TRBJ2-1; perhaps TRBD2 as D (6 bases). V dropped 6 bases and J dropped 7 bases, with 13 bases sitting between them. The CDR3 totals 13 residues. The CDR3 loop is CASRLPGTNEQFF. CDR3 sequence (DNA): TGTGCCAGCAGGCTTCCCGGGACTAATGAGCAGTTCTTC.

This clonotype was seen repeatedly, ten times or more. This chain uses TRBV7-3 with TRBJ1-1; D not resolved. CDR1 is SGHTA, CDR2 FQGTGA, per germline. Deletions cut 0 bases from V and 5 bases from J, with 4 bases between. This CDR3 contains 12 residues. The CDR3 DNA follows: TGTGCCAGCAGCTTAACAGGGACTGAAGCTTTCTTT. Amino acid sequence: CASSLTGTEAFF.

This clonotype was counted ten times or more. The rearrangement links TRBV28 to TRBJ2-3; possible D gene TRBD1, 6 bases. CDR3 length: 16 residues. Germline V gives CDR1 MDHEN, CDR2 SYDVKM. Trimming removed 8 bases from V and 0 bases from J, with 18 bases in between. CDR3 bases: TGTGCCAGCGTCGATTATGGGGGCTGGAGCACAGATACGCAGTATTTT. It specifies CASVDYGGWSTDTQYF. Full variable domain (rest looked up from reference TRBV28 and TRBJ2-3): DVKVTQSSRYLVKRTGEKVFLECVQDMDHENMFWYRQDPGLGLRLIYFSYDVKMKEKGDIPEGYSVSREKKERFSLILESASTNQTSMYLCASVDYGGWSTDTQYFGPGTRLTVL.

The CDR3 DNA reads TGTGCCAGCAGCACCGGGATCCAAGAGACCCAGTACTTC. This codes for CASSTGIQETQYF. This sequence joins TRBV21-1 and TRBJ2-5; the DNA was not used to check the table's D call, TRBD1. TRBV21-1 corresponds to a pseudogene. The CDR3 extends over 13 amino acids.

This clonotype has more than one count but fewer than ten. The chain employs TRBV6-5 and TRBJ2-7; TRBD1 agrees at 8 bases. Germline trimming cut 8 bases from V and 7 bases from J; bases unmatched to any gene: 10. Germline V CDR1 and CDR2: MNHEY, SVGAGI. The CDR3 covers 13 residues. Written as DNA, the CDR3 is TGTGCCAGCGGTAACAGGGGGTCGGGGGAGCAGTACTTC. It encodes CASGNRGSGEQYF.

There are many counts of this clonotype. The chain carries TRBV12-3 or TRBV12-4 and TRBJ2-1; D not certain. Trimming took 6 bases from V and 7 from J, leaving 7 bases between them. The CDR3 is made up of 11 amino acids. In DNA, the CDR3 is TGTGCCAGCAGCTACCTAAATGAGCAGTTCTTC. Translating gives CASSYLNEQFF.